The next 26 T cell receptor beta chains were all read from a single sample in a study of T cell clonality in common variable immunodeficiency. TCRdb's table, derived via immunoSEQ multiplex PCR, lists solely in-frame clones and lacks some. This sample has 42,000 or so clones, each found more than once. Sequenced sample: peripheral blood mononuclear cells. These receptors all come from a person aged 18-70 years in good health.

This clone was observed many times. The CDR3 extends 3 residues past the end of the read, so its final part is completed from the germline J gene. V and J are TRBV7-3 and TRBJ2-3; 14 bases are shared with TRBD2. The V segment lost 3 bases and the J segment 4 bases; nucleotides outside the gene matches: 3. The CDR3 is 16 residues long. Germline values: CDR1 SGHTA, CDR2 FQGTGA. CDR3 region: CASSFVTSGGADTQYF. Incomplete CDR3 DNA: TGTGCCAGCAGCTTCGTGACTAGCGGGGGGGCAGATACG.

This clone came up many times. Read coverage stops 3 residues before the CDR3 terminus; the germline J gene supplies the remainder. The chain joins TRBV2 to TRBJ2-7; 8 bases are a match to TRBD2. Trimming cost V 1 base and J 5 bases; bases outside gene matches: 10. Germline CDR1 and CDR2: SNHLY and FYNNEI. This CDR3 spans 16 amino acids. The CDR3 loop is CASSEERRGGSDEQYF. The sequenced part of the CDR3 DNA is TGTGCCAGCAGTGAAGAGCGCCGGGGGGGGTCCGACGAG.

The sample holds many counts of this clone. Read coverage stops 3 residues before the CDR3 terminus; the germline J gene supplies the remainder. The chain uses TRBV20-1 and TRBJ2-1, with TRBD2 matching 10 bases. Losses at the gene ends were 2 bases for V and 9 bases for J; bases not matched to a gene: 4. CDR3 size: 13 residues. In germline, CDR1 is DFQATT, CDR2 SNEGSKA (reference sequence). CDR3 DNA (partial): TGCAGTGCTAGACTAGCGGGAGACACTGAG. This translates into CSARLAGDTE. The whole CDR3 sequence is CSARLAGDTEQFF.

This clone was observed many times. The read gets to within 3 residues of the CDR3 end, and the germline J gene fills in the rest. The chain has TRBV7-9 and TRBJ1-1, with TRBD1 as a possible D gene (5 bases). Trimming took 1 base from V and 1 from J, leaving 7 bases between them. Germline loops: CDR1 SEHNR, CDR2 FQNEAQ (reference sequence). This CDR3 is built from 14 residues. Incomplete CDR3 DNA: TGTGCCAGCAGCTTAGGGACACAGAACACTGAA. Its protein is CASSLGTQNTE. The full CDR3 is CASSLGTQNTEAFF.

This clone was detected a few times. The sequenced fragment ends 3 residues before the CDR3 boundary, so the rest is inferred from the germline J gene. The gene calls are TRBV7-9 and TRBJ1-1, with D unresolved. The CDR3 is made up of 15 amino acids. Per germline, CDR1 SEHNR and CDR2 FQNEAQ (reference sequence). The CDR3 sequence is CASSFDLSTNEKAFF. CDR3 bases read: TGTGCCAGCAGCTTTGACCTTTCAACTAATGAAAAA. The full variable domain, in which reference TRBV7-9 and TRBJ1-1 provide the parts outside the CDR3, is DTGVSQNPRHKITKRGQNVTFRCDPISEHNRLYWYRQTLGQGPEFLTYFQNEAQLEKSRLLSDRFSAERPKGSFSTLEIQRTEQGDSAMYLCASSFDLSTNEKAFFGQGTRLTVV.

This clone appeared a few times. The read stops 3 residues short of the end of the CDR3; the missing end is completed from the germline J gene. The rearrangement links TRBV5-4 to TRBJ2-7; D possibly corresponds to TRBD2 (6 bases). With 0 bases removed from V and 5 bases from J, the gap between germline ends came to 12 bases. The CDR3 is 14 residues long. Germline CDR1 and CDR2: SGHNT and YYREEE (reference sequence). The CDR3 sequence is CASSLDSGRNEQYF. Partial CDR3 DNA: TGTGCCAGCAGCTTGGATTCAGGGAGGAACGAG.

This clone appeared many times. The observed sequence ends 3 residues before the CDR3 terminus, with the missing tail filled in from the germline J gene. The V call is TRBV12-3 or TRBV12-4, the J call TRBJ2-7; D is unresolved. V lost 2 bases to trimming and J lost 0 bases, with 8 bases between them. The CDR3 length is 14 residues. CDR3: CASSLRVSSYEQYF. The DNA read from the CDR3 is TGTGCCAGCAGTTTAAGGGTCAGCTCCTACGAG.

The table lists this clone with many counts. The sequence runs out 3 residues before the end of the CDR3; the remainder is reconstructed from the germline J gene. This sequence joins TRBV7-9 and TRBJ2-1; 7 nucleotides match TRBD2. The V and J ends lost 3 bases and 8 bases, in that order; junction bases with no gene match: 7. Germline V gene lookup returns CDR1 SEHNR and CDR2 FQNEAQ (reference sequence). The CDR3 is made up of 14 amino acids. CDR3 sequence: CASSFGTKPYEQFF. CDR3 bases read: TGTGCCAGCAGCTTCGGGACTAAGCCCTATGAG.

This clone was observed many times. Partial CDR3 DNA: TGTGCCAGCAGCGTAGTCAGCGGTAGCACAGATACG. Encoded protein: CASSVVSGSTDT. The complete CDR3 protein is CASSVVSGSTDTQYF. The rearrangement links TRBV9 to TRBJ2-3; D is perhaps TRBD2 (5 bases). The sequenced fragment ends 3 residues before the CDR3 boundary, so the rest is inferred from the germline J gene. V gave up 0 bases and J gave up 0 bases, with 8 bases separating them. The length of the CDR3 is 15 residues. The germline gives CDR1 SGDLS, CDR2 YYNGEE.

The table lists this clone with many counts. The CDR3 extends 3 residues past the end of the read, so its final part is completed from the germline J gene. This chain links TRBV19 with TRBJ1-3; no firm D call. Germline CDR1 LNHDA, CDR2 SQIVND (reference sequence). V was shortened by 6 bases and J by 0 bases, with 9 bases between the two germline ends. The CDR3 sequence is 14 residues long. The DNA read from the CDR3 is TGTGCCAGTAGGGAGGGCCCCTCTGGAAACACC. Protein sequence: CASREGPSGNT. The full CDR3 is CASREGPSGNTIYF.

This clone is judged medium-sized (0.01 to 0.1%). From the germline J gene comes the end of the CDR3, since the read stops 3 residues before it. The chain uses TRBV30 and TRBJ1-1; 10 bases line up with TRBD1. Unmatched junction bases numbered 5, after V lost 4 bases and J lost 0 bases. Germline V gene sequence: CDR1 GTSNPN, CDR2 SVGIG (reference sequence). The CDR3 is made up of 15 amino acids. CDR3 loop: CAWTRDRGLNTEAFF. CDR3 bases read: TGTGCCTGGACCCGGGACAGGGGTTTGAACACTGAA.

CDR3 bases read: TGTGCCTGGAGTGGGCAGCGGGAGGAACGTGTCTCCTACAATGAC. It yields the protein CAWSGQREERVSYND. From start to end, the CDR3 is CAWSGQREERVSYNDYTF. This chain joins TRBV30 and TRBJ1-2; D remains unclear. The read terminates 3 residues ahead of where the CDR3 ends, so the germline J gene completes it. Per germline, CDR1 GTSNPN and CDR2 SVGIG (reference sequence). This CDR3 has 18 residues.

At least ten counts were recorded for this clone. The read stops 3 residues short of the end of the CDR3; the missing end is completed from the germline J gene. The chain couples TRBV30 to TRBJ1-5, with D maybe TRBD1 (5 bases). Germline V lookup: CDR1 GTSNPN, CDR2 SVGIG (reference sequence). The V and J ends lost 7 bases and 4 bases respectively, with 17 bases between them. The CDR3 length is 14 residues. The chain's CDR3 is CASRRGPNNQPQHF. The sequenced CDR3 bases are TGTGCCTCCAGAAGGGGCCCGAATAATCAGCCC.

This clone has a count of ten or more. The CDR3 extends 3 residues past the end of the read, so its final part is completed from the germline J gene. The chain combines TRBV5-4 with TRBJ2-5, with TRBD1 identical over 7 bases. This CDR3 has 13 residues. The V gene's germline CDR1 is SGHNT and CDR2 YYREEE (reference sequence). V shed 4 bases, J shed 4 bases, and the junction held 4 bases outside the gene matches. The CDR3 DNA, read in part, is TGTGCCAGCAGCGCACGACAGGGAGAGACC. Translation: CASSARQGET. The entire CDR3 is CASSARQGETQYF. Combining the CDR3 with reference TRBV5-4 and TRBJ2-5 gives the whole variable domain ETGVTQSPTHLIKTRGQQVTLRCSSQSGHNTVSWYQQALGQGPQFIFQYYREEENGRGNFPPRFSGLQFPNYSSELNVNALELDDSALYLCASSARQGETQYFGPGTRLLVL.

This clone appeared many times. The read halts 3 residues ahead of the CDR3 end, with the missing end drawn from the germline J gene. V gene TRBV5-1 combines with J gene TRBJ1-3, with TRBD1 matching 8 bases. Per germline, CDR1 SGHRS and CDR2 YFSETQ. The CDR3 has 15 residues. The junction had 8 bases not matched to a gene; V was cut back by 4 bases and J by 5 bases. The CDR3 spells CASSPTGTGRNTIYF. The CDR3 bases that were read are TGCGCCAGCAGCCCGACAGGGACAGGACGAAACACC.

This clone was detected ten times or more. The sequence runs out 3 residues before the end of the CDR3; the remainder is reconstructed from the germline J gene. The rearrangement joins TRBV19 to TRBJ2-2, with D unclear. The ends were cut back, 4 bases at V and 4 bases at J, with 4 bases in the middle. The CDR3 runs to 12 residues. Germline CDR1 LNHDA, CDR2 SQIVND (reference sequence). CDR3 bases read: TGTGCCAGTAGTAGGGCCACCGGGGAG. Protein product: CASSRATGE. The whole CDR3 region reads CASSRATGELFF. The variable domain in full, with the rest retrieved from reference TRBV19 and TRBJ2-2, is DGGITQSPKYLFRKEGQNVTLSCEQNLNHDAMYWYRQDPGQGLRLIYYSQIVNDFQKGDIAEGYSVSREKKESFPLTVTSAQKNPTAFYLCASSRATGELFFGEGSRLTVL.

This clone has ten or more counts. The read halts 3 residues ahead of the CDR3 end, with the missing end drawn from the germline J gene. V is TRBV20-1 and J is TRBJ2-5, with 12 bases that match TRBD2. V lost 4 bases and J lost 0; bases outside the gene matches: 12. The CDR3 is made up of 18 amino acids. From germline, CDR1 is DFQATT and CDR2 SNEGSKA (reference sequence). The part of the CDR3 DNA that was read is TGCAGTGCTACCCCTTCGCTAGCGGGAGGGGTGTACCAAGAGACC. Encoded protein: CSATPSLAGGVYQET. From start to end, the CDR3 is CSATPSLAGGVYQETQYF.

In its sample, this clone was seen many times. The CDR3 loop is CASSLAGTGNTDTQYF. CDR3 DNA, as far as it was read: TGCGCCAGCAGCTTGGCCGGGACAGGGAACACAGATACG. The genes are TRBV5-1 and TRBJ2-3; 9 bases agree with TRBD1. The read stops 3 residues short of the end of the CDR3; the missing end is completed from the germline J gene. This CDR3 is built from 16 residues. With V trimmed by 0 bases and J by 2 bases, 4 bases remained unmatched. In germline, CDR1 is SGHRS, CDR2 YFSETQ.

This clone ranks as medium-sized. The read ends 3 residues early relative to the CDR3; the germline J gene fills the gap. The chain couples TRBV29-1 to TRBJ1-2; the match to TRBD1 covers 7 bases. Germline loops: CDR1 SQVTM, CDR2 ANQGSEA. J lost 6 bases, V lost 4 bases, and 5 bases had no gene match. This CDR3 comprises 12 residues. CDR3 protein: CSVVGTDNGYTF. CDR3 DNA, as far as it was read: TGCAGCGTTGTAGGGACAGATAATGGC. The entire variable domain, with the rest obtained from reference TRBV29-1 and TRBJ1-2, is as follows: SAVISQKPSRDICQRGTSLTIQCQVDSQVTMMFWYRQQPGQSLTLIATANQGSEATYESGFVIDKFPISRPNLTFSTLTVSNMSPEDSSIYLCSVVGTDNGYTFGSGTRLTVV.

This clone appeared many times. The CDR3 extends 3 residues past the end of the read, so its final part is completed from the germline J gene. V is TRBV7-2 and J is TRBJ2-1; D remains unclear. This CDR3 is 15 amino acids long. The V end was cut by 1 base, the J end by 6 bases, with 13 bases between. Germline-derived CDR1 and CDR2 are SGHTA and FQGNSA. Partial CDR3 DNA: TGTGCCAGCAGCTTAGTTCCGACAATTTTCAATGAG. This encodes CASSLVPTIFNE. The CDR3 reads in full as CASSLVPTIFNEQFF.

This clone has a handful of counts. Read coverage stops 3 residues before the CDR3 terminus; the germline J gene supplies the remainder. This sequence joins TRBV7-3 and TRBJ1-2, with a weak D call TRBD1 (5 bases). The CDR3 contains 13 residues. Looked up from germline, CDR1 is SGHTA and CDR2 is FQGTGA. Trimming took off 2 bases at V and 5 bases at J, with 9 bases between the two ends. The CDR3 is CASSLGGRYGYTF. CDR3 DNA (partial): TGTGCCAGCAGCTTAGGGGGGAGGTATGGC.

This clone was recorded at least ten times. The CDR3 end falls 3 residues outside the read, so it is completed with the germline J gene. The chain employs TRBV20-1 and TRBJ1-1, with 8 bases fitting TRBD1. Germline V lookup: CDR1 DFQATT, CDR2 SNEGSKA (reference sequence). There are 13 residues in the CDR3. J lost 5 bases, V lost 6 bases, and 8 bases had no gene match. Partial CDR3 DNA: TGCAGTGCGCACCAGGGGGCTGGGACTGAA. Residues: CSAHQGAGTE. The whole CDR3 is CSAHQGAGTEAFF.

This clone has ten or more counts. Read data end 3 residues before the CDR3 end; the end is taken from the germline J gene. The chain recombines TRBV30 with TRBJ1-2; TRBD1 might be the D (5 bases). The ends were cut back, 3 bases at V and 4 bases at J, with 18 bases in the middle. The V gene's germline CDR1 is GTSNPN and CDR2 SVGIG (reference sequence). The CDR3 runs 15 residues. The sequenced CDR3 bases are TGTGCCTGGAGCGGCCCCCTTCAGGGCGGCTATGGC. Its translation: CAWSGPLQGGYG. The CDR3 reads in full as CAWSGPLQGGYGYTF.

Many counts were recorded for this clone. The missing CDR3 end, 3 residues past where the read stops, is filled in from the germline J gene. The V and J genes are TRBV30 and TRBJ1-5; TRBD1 is a possible D gene (5 bases). Germline lookup yields CDR1 GTSNPN and CDR2 SVGIG (reference sequence). V lost 2 bases, J lost 7 bases, and 12 bases lay in between. The CDR3 has 13 amino acids. The CDR3 bases that were read are TGTGCCTGGAGTCCAGGGAGATTGCAGCCC. Translation: CAWSPGRLQP. The full CDR3 protein is CAWSPGRLQPQHF. The full variable domain, rest sourced from reference TRBV30 and TRBJ1-5, is SQTIHQWPATLVQPVGSPLSLECTVEGTSNPNLYWYRQAAGRGLQLLFYSVGIGQISSEVPQNLSASRPQDRQFILSSKKLLLSDSGFYLCAWSPGRLQPQHFGDGTRLSIL.

This clone is medium-sized by share. The read terminates 3 residues before the CDR3 end, so the remaining end is supplied by the germline J gene. The chain recombines TRBV18 with TRBJ2-5; no clear D. In germline, CDR1 is KGHSH, CDR2 LQKENI. V was trimmed by 2 bases and J by 1 base, leaving 5 bases between them. The CDR3 length is 13 residues. CDR3 residues: CASSPTVQETQYF. The DNA read from the CDR3 is TGTGCCAGCTCACCAACAGTCCAAGAGACC. The complete variable domain, with remaining parts taken from reference TRBV18 and TRBJ2-5, reads NAGVMQNPRHLVRRRGQEARLRCSPMKGHSHVYWYRQLPEEGLKFMVYLQKENIIDESGMPKERFSAEFPKEGPSILRIQQVVRGDSAAYFCASSPTVQETQYFGPGTRLLVL.

This clone was recorded at least ten times. The DNA ends 3 residues before the CDR3 does, and the rest of the CDR3 is filled in from the germline J gene. The genes are TRBV4-2 and TRBJ2-3; 7 nucleotides match TRBD2. The CDR3 sequence is 16 residues long. Losses at the gene ends were 0 bases for V and 0 bases for J; bases not matched to a gene: 3. Germline-derived CDR1 and CDR2 are LGHNA and YNFKEQ. CDR3: CASSQDRGVSTDTQYF. The sequenced CDR3 bases are TGTGCCAGCAGCCAAGATCGGGGGGTTAGCACAGATACG.